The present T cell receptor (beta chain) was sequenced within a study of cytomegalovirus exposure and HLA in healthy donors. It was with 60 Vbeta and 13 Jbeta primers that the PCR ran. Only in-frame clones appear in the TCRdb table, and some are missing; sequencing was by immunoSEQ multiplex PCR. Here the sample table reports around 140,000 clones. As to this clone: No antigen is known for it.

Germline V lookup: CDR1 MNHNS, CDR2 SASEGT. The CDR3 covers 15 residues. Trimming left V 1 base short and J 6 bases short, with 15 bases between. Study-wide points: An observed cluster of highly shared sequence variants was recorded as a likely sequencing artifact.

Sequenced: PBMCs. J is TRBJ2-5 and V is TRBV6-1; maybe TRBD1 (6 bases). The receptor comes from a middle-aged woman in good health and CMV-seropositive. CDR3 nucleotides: TGTGCCAGCAGTGAAGGGGCAGGGGCCGGGAAGACCCAGTACTTC. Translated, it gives CASSEGAGAGKTQYF.